The 9 T cell receptor beta chains given below trace back to one sample, sequenced in a study of T cells in Graves' hyperthyroidism and ophthalmopathy. TCR beta CDR3 regions were amplified from RNA transcripts. The TCR CDR3 first-round RT-PCR relied on the HTBI primer set. TCRdb ran MiXCR on the multiplex PCR reads and lists one entry per CDR3 protein. There are about 150,000 distinct CDR3 sequences in the sample; approximately 20% occur only once, and more than 60% lies in the top ten. Source material: blood. The origin of the receptors is a woman in her forties or fifties with Graves' hyperthyroidism that later progressed to Graves' ophthalmopathy.

The V call is TRBV18, the J call TRBJ2-4; D not certain. CDR1 and CDR2 (germline): KGHSH, LQKENI. Trimming took 3 bases from V and 0 from J, leaving 6 bases between them. This CDR3 comprises 14 residues. The CDR3 bases are TGTGCCAGCTCACCCACGGTAGCCAAAAACATTCAGTACTTC. The encoded protein is CASSPTVAKNIQYF.

V gene TRBV5-6 combines with J gene TRBJ2-6; D is unclear. The length of the CDR3 is 16 residues. Trimming removed 2 bases at V and 2 bases at J, with 11 bases between. The V gene's germline CDR1 is SGHDT and CDR2 YYEEEE. This CDR3 reads CASSLDILAGANVLTF. Here the CDR3 DNA reads TGTGCCAGCAGCTTAGACATCCTTGCTGGGGCCAACGTCCTGACTTTC. The full variable domain, rest sourced from reference TRBV5-6 and TRBJ2-6, is DAGVTQSPTHLIKTRGQQVTLRCSPKSGHDTVSWYQQALGQGPQFIFQYYEEEERQRGNFPDRFSGHQFPNYSSELNVNALLLGDSALYLCASSLDILAGANVLTFGAGSRLTVL.

This clonotype was observed a handful of times. The V and J genes are TRBV9 and TRBJ2-7, with D maybe TRBD2 (6 bases). The CDR3 runs 16 residues. Germline CDR1 and CDR2: SGDLS and YYNGEE. V was shortened by 4 bases and J by 4 bases, with 21 bases between the two germline ends. The CDR3 DNA is TGTGCCAGCAGCCCTCGAGGCCGAGCGGGTAGTTACGAGCAGTACTTC. Its protein product is CASSPRGRAGSYEQYF.

This clonotype occurred a few times. The chain carries TRBV20-1 and TRBJ2-3; D is possibly TRBD1 (5 bases). This CDR3 is built from 12 residues. Germline assignment: CDR1 DFQATT and CDR2 SNEGSKA (reference sequence). V was shortened by 3 bases and J by 4 bases, with 8 bases between the two germline ends. CDR3 in DNA: TGCAGTGCTAGCCCAGGGCCAGATACGCAGTATTTT. Protein: CSASPGPDTQYF.

In nucleotides, the CDR3 is TGCAGCGTTGAAGTTCTAGCGTCTGAGCAGTTCTTC. Amino acids: CSVEVLASEQFF. The chain combines TRBV29-1 with TRBJ2-1; possible D gene TRBD2, 6 bases. Trimming removed 1 base from V and 9 bases from J, with 10 bases in between. This CDR3 is 12 amino acids long. The germline V gene has CDR1 SQVTM and CDR2 ANQGSEA.

The rearrangement uses TRBV7-8 and TRBJ2-1, with D perhaps assigned TRBD1 or TRBD2 (6 bases each). The V end was cut by 5 bases, the J end by 9 bases, with 17 bases between. The length of the CDR3 is 14 residues. Germline CDR1 SGHVS, CDR2 FQNEAQ. The CDR3 loop is CASSPMGGRGEQFF. CDR3 DNA sequence: TGTGCCAGCAGCCCGATGGGGGGCCGGGGTGAGCAGTTCTTC. The complete variable domain, with remaining parts taken from reference TRBV7-8 and TRBJ2-1, reads GAGVSQSPRYKVAKRGQDVALRCDPISGHVSLFWYQQALGQGPEFLTYFQNEAQLDKSGLPSDRFFAERPEGSVSTLKIQRTQQEDSAVYLCASSPMGGRGEQFFGPGTRLTVL.

This clonotype showed up many times. The chain recombines TRBV11-1 with TRBJ1-1; no clear D gene. V was cut by 5 bases and J by 2 bases, with 6 bases left in between. CDR1 is SGHAT and CDR2 is FQDESV in the germline V gene (reference sequence). The CDR3 sequence is 12 residues long. The CDR3 sequence: CASSPHNTEAFF. The CDR3 DNA sequence: TGTGCCAGCAGCCCACACAACACTGAAGCTTTCTTT. Drawing the rest from reference TRBV11-1 and TRBJ1-1, the complete variable domain is EAEVAQSPRYKITEKSQAVAFWCDPISGHATLYWYRQILGQGPELLVQFQDESVVDDSQLPKDRFSAERLKGVDSTLKIQPAELGDSAMYLCASSPHNTEAFFGQGTRLTVV.

This clonotype occurred many times. The CDR3 is CASSVDPGTGLRTEAFF. In nucleotides, the CDR3 is TGTGCCAGCAGCGTAGACCCCGGGACAGGACTACGCACTGAAGCTTTCTTT. The V gene is TRBV9, the J gene TRBJ1-1; 8 bases are shared with TRBD1. The germline V gene encodes CDR1 SGDLS and CDR2 YYNGEE. CDR3 length equals 17 residues. With 0 bases clipped from V and 4 bases from J, the junction kept 11 bases outside the gene matches.

This clonotype has at least ten counts. The gene calls are TRBV29-1 and TRBJ2-3; possible D gene TRBD2, 7 bases. The CDR3 sequence is 11 residues long. Looked up from germline, CDR1 is SQVTM and CDR2 is ANQGSEA. Trimming left V 4 bases short and J 10 bases short, with 12 bases between. CDR3 in amino acids: CSVVGGGAQYF. The CDR3 bases are TGCAGCGTTGTCGGCGGGGGCGCGCAGTATTTT.